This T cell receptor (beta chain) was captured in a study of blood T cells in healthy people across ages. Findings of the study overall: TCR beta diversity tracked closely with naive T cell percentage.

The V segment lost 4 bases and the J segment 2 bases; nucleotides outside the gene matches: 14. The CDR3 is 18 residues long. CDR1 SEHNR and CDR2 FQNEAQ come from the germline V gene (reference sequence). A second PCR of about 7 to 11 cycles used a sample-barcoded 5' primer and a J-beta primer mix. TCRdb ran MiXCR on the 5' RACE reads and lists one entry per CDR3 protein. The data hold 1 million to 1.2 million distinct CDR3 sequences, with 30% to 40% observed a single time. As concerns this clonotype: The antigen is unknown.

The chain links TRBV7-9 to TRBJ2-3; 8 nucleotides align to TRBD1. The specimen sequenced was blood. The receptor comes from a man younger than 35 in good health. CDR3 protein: CASSSQQGEIRVTDTQYF. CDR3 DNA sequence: TGTGCCAGCAGCTCCCAACAGGGGGAAATAAGGGTCACAGATACGCAGTATTTT.